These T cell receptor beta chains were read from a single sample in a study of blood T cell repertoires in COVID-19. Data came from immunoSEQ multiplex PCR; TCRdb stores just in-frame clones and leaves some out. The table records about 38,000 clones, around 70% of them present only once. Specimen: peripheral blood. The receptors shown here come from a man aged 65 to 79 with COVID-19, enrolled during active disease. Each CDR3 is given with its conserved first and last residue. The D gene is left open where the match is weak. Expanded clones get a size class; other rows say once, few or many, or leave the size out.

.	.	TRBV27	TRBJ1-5	TGTGCCAGCAGAGCCGACAGCTATCAAAATCAGCCCCAGCATTTT	CASRADSYQNQPQHF
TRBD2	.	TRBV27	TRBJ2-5	TGTGCCAGCAGCCCCCTGGGGGGGATGAGAGAGACCCAGTACTTC	CASSPLGGMRETQYF
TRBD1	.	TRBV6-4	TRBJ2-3	TGTGCCAGCAGTGACAGGGGGCTGGGAGATACGCAGTATTTT	CASSDRGLGDTQYF
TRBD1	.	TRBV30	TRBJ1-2	TGTGCCTGGAGTATGACAGGGCGGGGCTACACCTTC	CAWSMTGRGYTF
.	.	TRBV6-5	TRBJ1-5	TGTGCCAGCAGCCCGACGGGAAATAGCAATCAGCCCCAGCATTTT	CASSPTGNSNQPQHF
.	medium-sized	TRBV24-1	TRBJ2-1	TGTGCCACCAGTGATTCCAGGACAGTTAGCTCCTACAATGAGCAGTTCTTC	CATSDSRTVSSYNEQFF
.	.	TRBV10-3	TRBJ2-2	TGTGCCATCAGTGTTCGGGTAACGGGCACCGGGGAGCTGTTTTTT	CAISVRVTGTGELFF
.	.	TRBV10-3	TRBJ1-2	TGTGCCATCAGTGAGTCCCGCCAAGGGGGCTATGGCTACACCTTC	CAISESRQGGYGYTF
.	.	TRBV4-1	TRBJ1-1	TGCGCCAGCAGCCAGAGAAGCCTGAACACTGAAGCTTTCTTT	CASSQRSLNTEAFF
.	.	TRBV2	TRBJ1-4	TGTGCCAGCTTGGAGGGAACGGCTAATGAAAAACTGTTTTTT	CASLEGTANEKLFF
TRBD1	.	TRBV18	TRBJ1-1	TGTGCCAGCTCACTGGGGACAGGGGAAACTGAAGCTTTCTTT	CASSLGTGETEAFF
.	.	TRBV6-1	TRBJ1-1	TGTGCCAGCAGTGAAGCGTTAGAAGGAGGGTGGGAAGCTTTCTTT	CASSEALEGGWEAFF
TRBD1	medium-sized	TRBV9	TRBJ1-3	TGTGCCAGCAGCGGAACAGGGGTTCTCCATTTT	CASSGTGVLHF
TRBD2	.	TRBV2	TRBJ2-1	TGTGCCAGCAATGGACTAGCGGTATACAATGAGCAGTTCTTC	CASNGLAVYNEQFF
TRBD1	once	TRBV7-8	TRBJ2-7	TGTGCCAGCAGAGCCGGGACAGGGGATTACGAGCAGTACTTC	CASRAGTGDYEQYF
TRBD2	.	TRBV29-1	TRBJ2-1	TGCAGCGTTGAAGATATTAAGACTAGCGGGTACAATGAGCAGTTCTTC	CSVEDIKTSGYNEQFF
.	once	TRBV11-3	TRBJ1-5	TGTGCCGGGGGGGAGGGGAAGGCGCCCCAGCATTTT	CAGGEGKAPQHF
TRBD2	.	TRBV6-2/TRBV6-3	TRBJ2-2	TGTGCCAGCAGCTCTCAGCGGGGGGCATTTTCCGGGGAGCTGTTTTTT	CASSSQRGAFSGELFF
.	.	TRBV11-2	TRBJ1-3	TGTGCCAGCAGCTTAGATTACACGGGTTACTCTGGAAACACCATATATTTT	CASSLDYTGYSGNTIYF
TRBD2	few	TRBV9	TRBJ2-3	TGTGCCAGCAGCTCGCGGCGGGGGGAGACAGATACGCAGTATTTT	CASSSRRGETDTQYF
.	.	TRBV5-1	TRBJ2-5	TGCGCCAGCAGCTGGGCAGGGGTCGGGGAGACCCAGTACTTC	CASSWAGVGETQYF
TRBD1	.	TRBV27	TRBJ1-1	TGTGCCAGCAGTAAGGGACAGGGGGGTGGCAACACTGAAGCTTTCTTT	CASSKGQGGGNTEAFF
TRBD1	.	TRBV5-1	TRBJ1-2	TGCGCCAGCAGCATGGACAGGGTGGGTGGCTACACCTTC	CASSMDRVGGYTF
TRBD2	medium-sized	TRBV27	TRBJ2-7	TGTGCCAGCAGTTCGGGGGGGTACGAGCAGTACTTC	CASSSGGYEQYF
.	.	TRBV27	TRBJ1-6	TGTGCCAGCTGGGGCAGAGGTATTACACCCCTCCACTTT	CASWGRGITPLHF
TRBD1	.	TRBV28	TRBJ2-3	TGTGCCAGCAGTACGCCGGGACAGGGAAGCTCCACAGATACGCAGTATTTT	CASSTPGQGSSTDTQYF
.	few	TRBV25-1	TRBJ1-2	TGTGCCAGCAGTGATAGTGTAGCCTATGGCTACACCTTC	CASSDSVAYGYTF
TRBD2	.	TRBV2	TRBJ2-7	TGTGCCAGCAGTGAACAGCTAGCGGGGGGGCAGGGTAAGTACGAGCAGTACTTC	CASSEQLAGGQGKYEQYF
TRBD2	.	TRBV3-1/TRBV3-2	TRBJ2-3	TGTGCCAGCAGCCTCGCGGGGGGGCTGTCAGATACGCAGTATTTT	CASSLAGGLSDTQYF
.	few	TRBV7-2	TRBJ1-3	TGTGCCAGCAGCTTAGAGAGCTCTGGAAACACCATATATTTT	CASSLESSGNTIYF
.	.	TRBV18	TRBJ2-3	TGTGCCAGCTCACCGACCAGTGACTGGTCCGAGAGTACAGATACGCAGTATTTT	CASSPTSDWSESTDTQYF
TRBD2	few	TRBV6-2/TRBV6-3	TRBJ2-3	TGTGCCAGCAGCTTTGGACTAGCGGGAGCCAAAGATACGCAGTATTTT	CASSFGLAGAKDTQYF
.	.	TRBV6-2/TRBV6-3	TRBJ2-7	TGTGCCAGCAGCAGTTCTCAGGGGCCCGAGCAGTACTTC	CASSSSQGPEQYF
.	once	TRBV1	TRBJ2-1	TGCACCAGCAGCCAAGGACTAGCGGGAGCCCGCAAACACAATGAGCAGTTCTTC	CTSSQGLAGARKHNEQFF
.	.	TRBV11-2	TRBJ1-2	TGTGCCAGCAGCTCAGGCACGGGGGGCCACACCTTC	CASSSGTGGHTF
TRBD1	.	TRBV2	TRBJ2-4	TGTGCCAGCAGTGAGGGACAGGGCGACATTCAGTACTTC	CASSEGQGDIQYF
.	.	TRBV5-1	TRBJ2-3	TGCGCCAGCAGCGTCCAGGGCTCGACAGATACGCAGTATTTT	CASSVQGSTDTQYF
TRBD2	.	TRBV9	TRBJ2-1	TGTGCCAGCAGCGTAGCAGTAAGCGGGGGGACAAACAATGAGCAGTTCTTC	CASSVAVSGGTNNEQFF